The entry below describes one TCR beta chain. Profiling relied on immunoSEQ multiplex PCR, and the TCRdb table lists in-frame clones only, not all of them. The table lists 2.5 million or so clones, roughly 92% of them singletons. The record originates from a study of shared clonotypes between healthy human individuals. Germline-derived CDR1 and CDR2 are WNHNN and SYGVQD (reference sequence). Trimming took off 6 bases at V and 7 bases at J, with 12 bases between the two ends. The CDR3 loop spans 12 amino acids. V and J are TRBV10-1 and TRBJ2-5, with a possible D match to TRBD1 (6 bases). Source material: naive CD4+ T cells sorted from blood. The sample's subset: CD45RA+ positively selected. This sequence originates from a man younger than 35 in good health. The CDR3 loop reads CASRDSAGTQYF. The CDR3 bases are TGCGCCAGCAGGGACAGCGCTGGGACCCAGTACTTC.